These 27 T cell receptor beta chains share one sample of origin, sequenced in a study of shared T cell receptors in the human thymus. The repertoire was sequenced with immunoSEQ multiplex PCR; TCRdb's copy has only in-frame clones and lacks some. The table has roughly 500,000 clones, 75% to 85% seen once; the top ten hold more than 0.01%. This same sample was also taken into another study, of human thymus T cells.

The specimen was thymocytes. All receptors derive from a boy less than two years old with a congenital heart defect.

This clone showed up just once. The genes are TRBV10-1 and TRBJ2-2, with D possibly TRBD2 on 6 matching bases. Germline V gene data show CDR1 as WNHNN and CDR2 as SYGVQD (reference sequence). The CDR3 sequence is 16 residues long. The V end was cut by 3 bases, the J end by 5 bases, with 16 bases between. The CDR3 DNA sequence: TGCGCCAGCAGTGATACCCTCGGGAGTCGAACCGGGGAGCTGTTTTTT. Residues: CASSDTLGSRTGELFF.

The rearrangement uses TRBV4-1 and TRBJ2-7; TRBD1 matches at 12 bases. Germline values: CDR1 MGHRA, CDR2 YSYEKL. With V trimmed by 4 bases and J by 7 bases, 5 bases remained unmatched. The CDR3 extends over 14 amino acids. CDR3 bases: TGCGCCAGCAGCCCCGGGACAGGGGGCGGGGAGCAGTACTTC. Translation: CASSPGTGGGEQYF.

In regard to this clone: The junction shows a germline mismatch at one end, possibly a read error. The chain has TRBV28 and TRBJ2-3; D is possibly TRBD2 (6 bases). This CDR3 spans 17 amino acids. Germline V gene data show CDR1 as MDHEN and CDR2 as SYDVKM. The chain's CDR3 is CAGSLPSSVISTDTQYF. CDR3 DNA sequence: TGTGCCGGCAGTCTCCCCTCTAGCGTCATCAGCACAGATACGCAGTATTTT.

The rearrangement joins TRBV7-6 to TRBJ1-2; weak D call: TRBD1 (5 bases). The V end lost 1 base, the J end lost 8 bases, and 11 bases lay between the germline ends. The CDR3 loop spans 13 amino acids. The germline V gene has CDR1 SGHVS and CDR2 FNYEAQ. Here the CDR3 reads CASSLGGAGGYTF. CDR3 nucleotide sequence: TGTGCCAGCAGCTTAGGAGGGGCGGGGGGCTACACCTTC.

This chain connects TRBV30 to TRBJ1-5; 10 bases match TRBD1. V shed 2 bases, J shed 6 bases, and the junction held 13 bases outside the gene matches. Germline V gene data show CDR1 as GTSNPN and CDR2 as SVGIG (reference sequence). This CDR3 comprises 17 residues. CDR3 in DNA: TGTGCCTGGAGTACCGCTGCCGGGACAGGGGTGGGTCAGCCCCAGCATTTT. Residues: CAWSTAAGTGVGQPQHF.

This chain joins TRBV11-3 and TRBJ2-6; maybe TRBD1 (5 bases). Trimming pared 1 base from V and 0 bases from J, leaving 10 bases between. CDR3 length: 17 residues. Germline V gene sequence: CDR1 SGHNT, CDR2 YENEEA. This CDR3 reads CASSLGQWSSGANVLTF. The CDR3 DNA sequence: TGTGCCAGCAGCTTAGGACAGTGGAGCTCTGGGGCCAACGTCCTGACTTTC.

The genes are TRBV7-2 and TRBJ2-7, with D perhaps TRBD2 (5 bases). V was trimmed by 3 bases and J by 3 bases, leaving 21 bases between them. CDR1 SGHTA and CDR2 FQGNSA come from the germline V gene. This CDR3 spans 17 amino acids. The CDR3 loop reads CASSFTSETGKDYEQYF. The CDR3 nucleotides read TGTGCCAGCAGCTTTACGTCAGAGACGGGGAAGGACTACGAGCAGTACTTC.

The chain carries TRBV27 and TRBJ1-2, with 8 bases aligning to TRBD1. Germline CDR1 and CDR2: MNHEY and SMNVEV (reference sequence). The V and J ends lost 5 bases and 0 bases, in that order; junction bases with no gene match: 11. The CDR3 sequence is 17 residues long. The CDR3 loop is CASSETQGAVTNYGYTF. The CDR3 coding sequence is TGTGCCAGCAGTGAGACCCAGGGGGCCGTTACTAACTATGGCTACACCTTC.

The rearrangement joins TRBV28 to TRBJ2-1; TRBD2 agrees at 13 bases. Trimming at V came to 6 bases and at J to 7 bases, leaving 9 bases not matched to a gene. The CDR3 consists of 16 residues. CDR1 MDHEN and CDR2 SYDVKM come from the germline V gene. The CDR3 reads CASSLIPLAGGNEQFF. The CDR3 DNA reads TGTGCCAGCAGCTTGATCCCACTAGCGGGAGGGAATGAGCAGTTCTTC.

This clone was detected only once. This sequence joins TRBV29-1 and TRBJ2-7, with 8 bases that match TRBD1. This CDR3 has 14 amino acids. Germline V gives CDR1 SQVTM, CDR2 ANQGSEA. Trimming took 3 bases from V and 2 from J; bases not matched to a gene: 6. The CDR3 region has the DNA TGCAGCGTTGAGCCCGGGACAGGACCCTACGAGCAGTACTTC. Protein sequence: CSVEPGTGPYEQYF.

The rearrangement uses TRBV5-6 and TRBJ2-3; 10 bases align to TRBD2. Germline assignment: CDR1 SGHDT and CDR2 YYEEEE. Germline trimming cut 4 bases from V and 2 bases from J; bases unmatched to any gene: 7. The CDR3 has 16 amino acids. The CDR3 loop is CASSAWTSGDTDTQYF. For the CDR3, the DNA is TGTGCCAGCAGCGCCTGGACTAGCGGCGACACAGATACGCAGTATTTT.

The chain joins TRBV6-5 to TRBJ1-1; perhaps TRBD1 as D (6 bases). CDR3 length equals 13 residues. CDR1 and CDR2 (germline): MNHEY, SVGAGI. Trimming removed 5 bases at V and 7 bases at J, with 14 bases between. The CDR3 here is CASSALQGNEAFF. The CDR3 nucleotides read TGTGCCAGCAGTGCACTCCAGGGGAATGAAGCTTTCTTT.

The chain employs TRBV2 and TRBJ2-7; the match to TRBD2 covers 14 bases. CDR1 SNHLY and CDR2 FYNNEI come from the germline V gene. The V segment lost 9 bases and the J segment 7 bases; nucleotides outside the gene matches: 8. There are 14 residues in the CDR3. Here the CDR3 reads CARGTSGRSWEQYF. The CDR3 bases are TGTGCCAGGGGGACTAGCGGGAGAAGTTGGGAGCAGTACTTC.

The chain carries TRBV28 and TRBJ2-2; 11 bases are shared with TRBD2. V was clipped by 8 bases and J by 3 bases; unmatched bases: 14. The CDR3 is made up of 18 amino acids. CDR1 is MDHEN, CDR2 SYDVKM, per germline. CDR3 in DNA: TGTGCCAGCCATACCCGGGGTAGCGGGAGGGCCGACACCGGGGAGCTGTTTTTT. Amino acids: CASHTRGSGRADTGELFF. The entire variable domain, with the rest obtained from reference TRBV28 and TRBJ2-2, is as follows: DVKVTQSSRYLVKRTGEKVFLECVQDMDHENMFWYRQDPGLGLRLIYFSYDVKMKEKGDIPEGYSVSREKKERFSLILESASTNQTSMYLCASHTRGSGRADTGELFFGEGSRLTVL.

The V gene is TRBV7-2, the J gene TRBJ2-1; D possibly corresponds to TRBD2 (6 bases). The CDR3 has 16 amino acids. Trimming stripped 5 bases from V and 2 bases from J, with 16 bases between. In germline, CDR1 is SGHTA, CDR2 FQGNSA. The DNA for the CDR3 is TGTGCCAGCAGCCATACCGAGGAGGGAGCCTACAATGAGCAGTTCTTC. This translates into CASSHTEEGAYNEQFF.

This chain connects TRBV21-1 to TRBJ2-3; TRBD1 was called by the table and not checked on the DNA. TRBV21-1 constitutes a pseudogene. This CDR3 contains 15 residues. The DNA of the CDR3 is TGTGCCAGCAGCATAAACAGGGGTAGCACAGATACGCAGTATTTT. Translating gives CASSINRGSTDTQYF.

The chain links TRBV28 to TRBJ2-1; weak D call: TRBD1 (6 bases). Germline V gene sequence: CDR1 MDHEN, CDR2 SYDVKM. This CDR3 has 13 amino acids. V gave up 5 bases and J gave up 10 bases, with 15 bases separating them. CDR3 residues: CASSIYRVREQFF. The CDR3 DNA reads TGTGCCAGCAGTATCTACAGGGTGCGGGAGCAGTTCTTC. Using reference TRBV28 and TRBJ2-1 for the parts outside the CDR3, the full variable domain is DVKVTQSSRYLVKRTGEKVFLECVQDMDHENMFWYRQDPGLGLRLIYFSYDVKMKEKGDIPEGYSVSREKKERFSLILESASTNQTSMYLCASSIYRVREQFFGPGTRLTVL.

The rearrangement joins TRBV7-6 to TRBJ2-3, with a tentative D call TRBD2 (6 bases). The length of the CDR3 is 18 residues. Deletions cut 3 bases from V and 8 bases from J, with 27 bases between. Germline V gene data show CDR1 as SGHVS and CDR2 as FNYEAQ. In nucleotides, the CDR3 is TGTGCCAGCAGCTTCCCATCCGGAGGGAGCCCTCGTCGACCTACGCAGTATTTT. This encodes CASSFPSGGSPRRPTQYF. The full variable domain, its missing parts supplied by reference TRBV7-6 and TRBJ2-3, is GAGVSQSPRYKVTKRGQDVALRCDPISGHVSLYWYRQALGQGPEFLTYFNYEAQQDKSGLPNDRFSAERPEGSISTLTIQRTEQRDSAMYRCASSFPSGGSPRRPTQYFGPGTRLTVL.

The V call is TRBV6-4, the J call TRBJ2-1, with 7 positions matching TRBD2. Germline V gene sequence: CDR1 MRHNA, CDR2 SNTAGT. The CDR3 is 12 amino acids. The trim removed 3 bases at V and 8 bases at J, leaving 1 base unmatched. The CDR3 DNA is TGTGCCAGCAGTGAGGGGAGGGATGAGCAGTTCTTC. It yields the protein CASSEGRDEQFF.

The rearrangement uses TRBV7-2 and TRBJ2-3; 15 bases agree with TRBD2. CDR1 and CDR2 (germline): SGHTA, FQGNSA. This CDR3 comprises 17 residues. V shed 5 bases and J 3 bases; nucleotides not matched to a gene: 6. The CDR3 region has the DNA TGTGCCAGCAGCACCTGGACTAGCGGGAGGGGGACAGATACGCAGTATTTT. It yields the protein CASSTWTSGRGTDTQYF.

The chain uses TRBV27 and TRBJ2-7; 8 bases agree with TRBD2. The length of the CDR3 is 14 residues. With V trimmed by 5 bases and J by 6 bases, 9 bases remained unmatched. The V gene's germline CDR1 is MNHEY and CDR2 SMNVEV (reference sequence). The DNA of the CDR3 is TGTGCCAGCAGTGTTCTAGCGGGCCTCAGCGAGCAGTACTTC. It translates to CASSVLAGLSEQYF.

The rearrangement joins TRBV30 to TRBJ2-3, with a possible D match to TRBD2 (5 bases). The CDR3 loop spans 14 amino acids. V lost 3 bases and J lost 2, with 12 bases in between. Germline CDR1 reads GTSNPN; CDR2 reads SVGIG (reference sequence). CDR3 region: CAWRRGSLTDTQYF. DNA of the CDR3: TGTGCCTGGAGGCGCGGGTCCCTCACAGATACGCAGTATTTT.

CDR3 bases: TGCGCCAGCAGGGGCCCGGGACTAGCGGGAGGGTCGAACACCGGGGAGCTGTTTTTT. Translating it yields CASRGPGLAGGSNTGELFF. V is TRBV10-2 and J is TRBJ2-2; 16 bases are a match to TRBD2. From germline, CDR1 is WSHSY and CDR2 SAAADI. CDR3 size: 19 residues. Losses at the gene ends were 6 bases for V and 0 bases for J; bases not matched to a gene: 7.

This clone was recorded a few times. This chain links TRBV5-6 with TRBJ2-7; TRBD2 might be the D (5 bases). The CDR3 runs to 15 residues. CDR1 is SGHDT, CDR2 YYEEEE, per germline. The V end was cut by 4 bases, the J end by 5 bases, with 19 bases between. The CDR3 DNA follows: TGTGCCAGCAGCCCCGGGATCCTTCGAAGGGACGAGCAGTACTTC. Translation gives CASSPGILRRDEQYF.

The chain carries TRBV18 and TRBJ2-7, with D possibly matching TRBD2 (6 bases). Germline CDR1 KGHSH, CDR2 LQKENI. This CDR3 region has 14 residues. Trimming pared 0 bases from V and 5 bases from J, leaving 11 bases between. The CDR3 nucleotides read TGTGCCAGCTCACCACCGCGGGGATGGCACGAGCAGTACTTC. Amino acid sequence: CASSPPRGWHEQYF.

V usage is TRBV15 and J usage is TRBJ2-5; D might be TRBD2 (6 bases). The CDR3 spans 16 residues. The V end lost 7 bases, the J end lost 1 base, and 19 bases lay between the germline ends. Per germline, CDR1 LNHNV and CDR2 YYDKDF (reference sequence). The CDR3 loop reads CATTLRRRGLQETQYF. Written as DNA, the CDR3 is TGTGCCACCACCTTACGCCGGCGGGGACTCCAAGAGACCCAGTACTTC.

This clone was seen just once. The chain couples TRBV5-4 to TRBJ2-1, with D perhaps matching TRBD2 (5 bases). The CDR3 contains 17 residues. Trimming took 0 bases from V and 3 from J, leaving 16 bases between them. The germline V gene has CDR1 SGHNT and CDR2 YYREEE (reference sequence). The DNA of the CDR3 is TGTGCCAGCAGCTTGGGGATGGGGAGTCCTCACTACAATGAGCAGTTCTTC. It yields the protein CASSLGMGSPHYNEQFF.